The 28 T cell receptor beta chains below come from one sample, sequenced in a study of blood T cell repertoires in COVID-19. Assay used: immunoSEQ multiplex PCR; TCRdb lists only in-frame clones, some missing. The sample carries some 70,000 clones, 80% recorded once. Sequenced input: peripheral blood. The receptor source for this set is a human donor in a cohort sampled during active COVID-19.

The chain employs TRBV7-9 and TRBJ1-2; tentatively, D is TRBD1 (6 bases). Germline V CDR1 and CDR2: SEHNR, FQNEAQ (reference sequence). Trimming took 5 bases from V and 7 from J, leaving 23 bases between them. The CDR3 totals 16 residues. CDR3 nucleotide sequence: TGTGCCAGCAGCCCGTCCGGGACACGAGGTCATGTTGGCTACACCTTC. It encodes CASSPSGTRGHVGYTF.

Here the CDR3 reads CASSLRGSNQPQHF. For the CDR3, the DNA is TGTGCCAGCAGTTTACGGGGGAGCAATCAGCCCCAGCATTTT. The chain employs TRBV27 and TRBJ1-5; a possible D gene is TRBD1 (5 bases). This CDR3 region has 14 residues. Trimming cost V 2 bases and J 1 base, with 6 bases left between them. CDR1 is MNHEY and CDR2 is SMNVEV in the germline V gene (reference sequence).

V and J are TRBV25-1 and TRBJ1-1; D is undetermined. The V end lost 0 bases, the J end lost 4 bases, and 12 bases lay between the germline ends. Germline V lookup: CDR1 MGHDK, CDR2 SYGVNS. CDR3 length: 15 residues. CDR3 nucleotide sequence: TGTGCCAGCAGTGAATATAAAGGAGTCGGCACTGAAGCTTTCTTT. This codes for CASSEYKGVGTEAFF.

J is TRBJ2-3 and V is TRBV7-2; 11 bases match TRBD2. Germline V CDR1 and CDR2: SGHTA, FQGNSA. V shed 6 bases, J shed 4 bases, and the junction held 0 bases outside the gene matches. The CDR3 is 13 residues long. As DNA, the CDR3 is TGTGCCAGCAGGGGACTAGCGGCAGATACGCAGTATTTT. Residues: CASRGLAADTQYF.

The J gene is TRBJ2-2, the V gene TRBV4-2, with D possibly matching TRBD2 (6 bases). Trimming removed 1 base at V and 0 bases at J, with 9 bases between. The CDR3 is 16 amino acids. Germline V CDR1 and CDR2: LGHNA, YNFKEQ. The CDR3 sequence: CASSQAGGANTGELFF. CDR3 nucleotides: TGTGCCAGCAGCCAAGCTGGCGGGGCGAACACCGGGGAGCTGTTTTTT.

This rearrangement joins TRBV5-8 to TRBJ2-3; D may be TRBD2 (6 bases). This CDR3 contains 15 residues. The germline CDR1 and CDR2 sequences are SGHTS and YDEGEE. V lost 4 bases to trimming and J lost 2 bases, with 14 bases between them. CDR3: CASSRGTAYTDTQYF. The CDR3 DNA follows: TGTGCCAGCAGCCGCGGGACTGCGTACACAGATACGCAGTATTTT.

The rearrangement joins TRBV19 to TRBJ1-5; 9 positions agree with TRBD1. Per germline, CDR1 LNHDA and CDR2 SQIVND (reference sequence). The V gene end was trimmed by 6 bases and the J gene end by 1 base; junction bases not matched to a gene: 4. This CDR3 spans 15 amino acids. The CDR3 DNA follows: TGTGCCAGTAGCGGACAGGGGCTAAGCAATCAGCCCCAGCATTTT. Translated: CASSGQGLSNQPQHF.

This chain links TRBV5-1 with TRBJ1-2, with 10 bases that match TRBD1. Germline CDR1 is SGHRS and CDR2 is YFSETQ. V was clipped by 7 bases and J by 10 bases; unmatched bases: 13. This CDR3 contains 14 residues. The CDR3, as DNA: TGCGCCAGCGGGACCGGGACAGGGGCTGTTGTCTACACCTTC. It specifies CASGTGTGAVVYTF.

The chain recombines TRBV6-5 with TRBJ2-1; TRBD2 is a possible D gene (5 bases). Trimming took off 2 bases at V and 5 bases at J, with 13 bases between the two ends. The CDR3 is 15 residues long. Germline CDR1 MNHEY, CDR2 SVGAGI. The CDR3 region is CASSYGRAGNNEQFF. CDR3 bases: TGTGCCAGCAGTTACGGGCGGGCCGGTAACAATGAGCAGTTCTTC.

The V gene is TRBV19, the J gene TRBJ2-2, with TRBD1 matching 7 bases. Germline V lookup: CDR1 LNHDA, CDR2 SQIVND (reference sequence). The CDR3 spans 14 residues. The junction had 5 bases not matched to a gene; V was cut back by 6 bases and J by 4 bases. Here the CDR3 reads CASRQDRATGELFF. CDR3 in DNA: TGTGCCAGTAGGCAAGACAGGGCCACCGGGGAGCTGTTTTTT.

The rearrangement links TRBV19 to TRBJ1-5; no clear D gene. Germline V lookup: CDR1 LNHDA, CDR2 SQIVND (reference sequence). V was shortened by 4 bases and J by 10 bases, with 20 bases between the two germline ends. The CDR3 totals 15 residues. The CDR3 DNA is TGTGCCAGTAGTACCAGGACTGGCAGCTCCAGCCCCCAGCATTTT. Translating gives CASSTRTGSSSPQHF.

CDR3 nucleotides: TGTGCCAGCAGCCGCAGGGTCCTGATCGAGCAGTTCTTC. It specifies CASSRRVLIEQFF. This sequence joins TRBV11-2 and TRBJ2-1, with a tentative D call TRBD1 (5 bases). The CDR3 consists of 13 residues. Deletions cut 5 bases from V and 10 bases from J, with 15 bases between. Germline CDR1 is SGHAT and CDR2 is FQNNGV.

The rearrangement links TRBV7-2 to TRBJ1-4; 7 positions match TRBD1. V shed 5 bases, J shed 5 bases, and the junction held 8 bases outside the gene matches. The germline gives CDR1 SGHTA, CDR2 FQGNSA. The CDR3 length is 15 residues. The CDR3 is CASSRWDSKNEKLFF. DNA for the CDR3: TGTGCCAGCAGCCGCTGGGACAGTAAGAATGAAAAACTGTTTTTT.

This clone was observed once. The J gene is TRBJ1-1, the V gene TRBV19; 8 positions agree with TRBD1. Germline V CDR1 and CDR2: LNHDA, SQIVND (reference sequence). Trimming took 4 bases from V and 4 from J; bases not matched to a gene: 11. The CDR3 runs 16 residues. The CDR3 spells CASSTRGQVISTEAFF. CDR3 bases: TGTGCCAGTAGTACCAGGGGACAGGTGATTAGCACTGAAGCTTTCTTT. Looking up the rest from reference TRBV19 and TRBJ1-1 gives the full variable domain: DGGITQSPKYLFRKEGQNVTLSCEQNLNHDAMYWYRQDPGQGLRLIYYSQIVNDFQKGDIAEGYSVSREKKESFPLTVTSAQKNPTAFYLCASSTRGQVISTEAFFGQGTRLTVV.

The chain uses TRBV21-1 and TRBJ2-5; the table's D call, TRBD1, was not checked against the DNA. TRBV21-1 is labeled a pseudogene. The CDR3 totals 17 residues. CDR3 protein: CASSNIRGALTQETQYF. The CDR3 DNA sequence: TGTGCCAGCAGCAACATTCGTGGGGCCCTTACCCAAGAGACCCAGTACTTC.

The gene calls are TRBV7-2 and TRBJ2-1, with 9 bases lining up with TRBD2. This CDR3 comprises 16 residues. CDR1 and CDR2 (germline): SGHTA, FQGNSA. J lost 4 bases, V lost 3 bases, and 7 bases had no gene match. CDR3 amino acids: CASSFQSSGVYNEQFF. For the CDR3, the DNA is TGTGCCAGCAGCTTCCAGTCTAGCGGGGTTTACAATGAGCAGTTCTTC.

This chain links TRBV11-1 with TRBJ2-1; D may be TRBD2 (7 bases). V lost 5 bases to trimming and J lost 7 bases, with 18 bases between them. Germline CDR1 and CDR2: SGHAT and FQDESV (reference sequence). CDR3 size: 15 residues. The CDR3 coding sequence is TGTGCCAGCAGCCCCCGGGGGGCGGTAGGGAATGAGCAGTTCTTC. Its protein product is CASSPRGAVGNEQFF.

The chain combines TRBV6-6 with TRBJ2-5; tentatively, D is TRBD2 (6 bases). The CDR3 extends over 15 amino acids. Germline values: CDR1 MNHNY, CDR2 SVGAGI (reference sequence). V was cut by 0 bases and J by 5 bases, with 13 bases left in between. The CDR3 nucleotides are TGTGCCAGCAGTTACTCGGGCGGGATGGGGGAGACCCAGTACTTC. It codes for CASSYSGGMGETQYF.

CDR3 in amino acids: CASSPGIIRETQYF. DNA for the CDR3: TGTGCCAGCAGCCCGGGGATAATTCGGGAGACCCAGTACTTC. The chain has TRBV6-5 and TRBJ2-5; D might be TRBD2 (5 bases). CDR1 and CDR2 from the germline V gene are MNHEY and SVGAGI. This CDR3 is built from 14 residues. The V end was cut by 6 bases, the J end by 5 bases, with 16 bases between.

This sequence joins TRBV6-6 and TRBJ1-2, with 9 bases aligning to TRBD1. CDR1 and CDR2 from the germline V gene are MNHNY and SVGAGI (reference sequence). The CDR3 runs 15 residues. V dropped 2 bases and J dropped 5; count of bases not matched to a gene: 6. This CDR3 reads CASSYAPTGGYGYTF. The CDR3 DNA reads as TGTGCCAGCAGTTACGCACCGACAGGGGGGTATGGCTACACCTTC.

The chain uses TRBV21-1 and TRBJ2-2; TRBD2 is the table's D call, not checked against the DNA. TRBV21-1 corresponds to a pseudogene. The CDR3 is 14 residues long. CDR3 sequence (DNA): TGTGCCAGCACCCTGGGGAGGGGCACCGGGGAGCTGTTTTTT. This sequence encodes CASTLGRGTGELFF.

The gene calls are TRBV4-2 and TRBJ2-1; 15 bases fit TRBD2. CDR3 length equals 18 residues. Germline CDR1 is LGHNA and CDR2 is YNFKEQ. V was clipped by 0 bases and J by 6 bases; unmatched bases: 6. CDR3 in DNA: TGTGCCAGCAGCCAAGATCGTGGGACTAGCGGGGGGATCAATGAGCAGTTCTTC. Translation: CASSQDRGTSGGINEQFF.

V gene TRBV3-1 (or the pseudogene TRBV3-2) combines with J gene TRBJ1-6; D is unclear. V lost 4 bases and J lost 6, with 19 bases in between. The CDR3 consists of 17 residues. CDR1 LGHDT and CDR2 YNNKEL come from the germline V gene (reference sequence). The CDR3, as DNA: TGTGCCAGCAGCCCCCACCCGGAGGGAGGTTGTAATTCACCCCTCCACTTT. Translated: CASSPHPEGGCNSPLHF.

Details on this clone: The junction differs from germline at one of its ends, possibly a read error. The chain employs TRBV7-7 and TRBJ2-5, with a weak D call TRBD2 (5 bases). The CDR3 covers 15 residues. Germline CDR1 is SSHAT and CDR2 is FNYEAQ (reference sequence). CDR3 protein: CASSFRLGMQETQYF. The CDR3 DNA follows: TGTGCTAGCAGCTTTCGTCTCGGGATGCAAGAGACCCAGTACTTC.

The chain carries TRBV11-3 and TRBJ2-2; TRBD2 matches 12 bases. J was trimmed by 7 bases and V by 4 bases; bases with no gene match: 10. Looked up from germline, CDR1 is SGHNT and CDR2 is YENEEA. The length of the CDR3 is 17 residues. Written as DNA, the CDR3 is TGTGCCAGCAGCTCCACTCGACTAGCGGGAGACATCGGGGAGCTGTTTTTT. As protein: CASSSTRLAGDIGELFF.

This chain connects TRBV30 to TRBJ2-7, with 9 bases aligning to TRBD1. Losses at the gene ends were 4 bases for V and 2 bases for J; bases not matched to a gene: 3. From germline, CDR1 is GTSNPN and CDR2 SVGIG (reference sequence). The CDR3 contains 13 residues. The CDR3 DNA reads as TGTGCCTGGACAACAGGGGGCCCCTACGAGCAGTACTTC. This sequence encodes CAWTTGGPYEQYF.

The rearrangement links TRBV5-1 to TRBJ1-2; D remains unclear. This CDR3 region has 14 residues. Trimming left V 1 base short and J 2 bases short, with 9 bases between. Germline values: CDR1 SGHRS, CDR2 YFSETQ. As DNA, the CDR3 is TGCGCCAGCAGCTTGTCGCCTGAGAACTATGGCTACACCTTC. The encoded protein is CASSLSPENYGYTF.

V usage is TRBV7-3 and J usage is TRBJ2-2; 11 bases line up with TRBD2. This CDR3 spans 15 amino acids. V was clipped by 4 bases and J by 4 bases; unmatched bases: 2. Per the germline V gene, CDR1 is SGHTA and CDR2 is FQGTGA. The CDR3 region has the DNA TGTGCCAGCAGCTCGGGACTAGCGGTCACCGGGGAGCTGTTTTTT. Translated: CASSSGLAVTGELFF.